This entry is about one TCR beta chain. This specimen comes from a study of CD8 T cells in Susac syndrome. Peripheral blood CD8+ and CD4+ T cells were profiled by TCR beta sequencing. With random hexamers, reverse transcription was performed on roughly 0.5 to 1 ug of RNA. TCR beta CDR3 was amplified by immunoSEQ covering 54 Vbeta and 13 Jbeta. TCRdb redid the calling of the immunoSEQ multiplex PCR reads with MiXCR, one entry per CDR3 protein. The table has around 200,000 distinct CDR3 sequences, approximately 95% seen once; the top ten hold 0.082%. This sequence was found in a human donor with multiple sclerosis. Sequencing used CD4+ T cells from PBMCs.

CDR3 DNA sequence: TGCAGTGCTAGGGGGAGGCTGAATTCACCCCTCCACTTT. As protein: CSARGRLNSPLHF. The chain carries TRBV20-1 and TRBJ1-6; D not certain. Deletions cut 3 bases from V and 7 bases from J, with 10 bases between. CDR1 and CDR2 from the germline V gene are DFQATT and SNEGSKA (reference sequence). This CDR3 is built from 13 residues.